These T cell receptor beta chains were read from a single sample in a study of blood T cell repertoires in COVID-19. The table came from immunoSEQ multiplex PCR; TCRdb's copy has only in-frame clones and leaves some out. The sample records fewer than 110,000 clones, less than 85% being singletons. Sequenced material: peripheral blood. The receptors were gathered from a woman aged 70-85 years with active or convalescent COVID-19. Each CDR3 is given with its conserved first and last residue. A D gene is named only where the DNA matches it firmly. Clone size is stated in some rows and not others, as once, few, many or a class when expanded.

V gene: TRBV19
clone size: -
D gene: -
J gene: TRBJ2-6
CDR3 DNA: TGTGCCAGTAGTATAGAAACGGGAATAATTTCTTCTGGGGCCAACGTCCTGACTTTC
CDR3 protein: CASSIETGIISSGANVLTF

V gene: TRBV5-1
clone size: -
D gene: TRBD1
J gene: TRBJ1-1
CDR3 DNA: TGCGCCAGCAGCGGAGGGACAGGGCAAACTGAAGCTTTCTTT
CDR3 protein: CASSGGTGQTEAFF

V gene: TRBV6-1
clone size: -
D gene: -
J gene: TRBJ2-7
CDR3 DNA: TGTGCCAGCAGTGAGGGCGGGACGGACGAGCAGTACTTC
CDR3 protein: CASSEGGTDEQYF

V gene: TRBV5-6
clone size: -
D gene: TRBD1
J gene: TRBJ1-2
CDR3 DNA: TGTGCCAGCAGCTTGAAGTCGTCAGGGGGGTATGGCTACACCTTC
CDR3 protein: CASSLKSSGGYGYTF

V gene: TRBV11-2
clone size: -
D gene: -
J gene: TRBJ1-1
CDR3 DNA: TGTGCCAGCAGCTTGAGGGGGTCTGGAACTGAAGCTTTCTTT
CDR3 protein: CASSLRGSGTEAFF

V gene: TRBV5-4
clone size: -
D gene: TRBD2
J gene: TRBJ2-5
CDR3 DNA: TGTGCCAGCAGCTTGGGTAGCGGGGACCAAGAGACCCAGTACTTC
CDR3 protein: CASSLGSGDQETQYF

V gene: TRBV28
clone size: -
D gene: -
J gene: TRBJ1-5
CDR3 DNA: TGTGCCAGCAGTTTACGCCCCGGGTTCAATCAGCCCCAGCATTTT
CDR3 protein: CASSLRPGFNQPQHF

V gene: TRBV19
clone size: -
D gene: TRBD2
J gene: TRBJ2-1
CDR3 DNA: TGTGCCAGTAGTATAGGCGGGGGAGTCTACAATGAGCAGTTCTTC
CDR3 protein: CASSIGGGVYNEQFF

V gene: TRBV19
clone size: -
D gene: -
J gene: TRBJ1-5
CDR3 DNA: TGTGCCATTTCGGGAGCCAATAGCAATCAGCCCCAGCATTTT
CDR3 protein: CAISGANSNQPQHF

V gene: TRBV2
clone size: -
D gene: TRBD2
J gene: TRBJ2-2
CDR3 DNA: TGTGCCAGCAGTAATAGCGGGGGTGGGGCCGGGGAGCTGTTTTTT
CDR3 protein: CASSNSGGGAGELFF

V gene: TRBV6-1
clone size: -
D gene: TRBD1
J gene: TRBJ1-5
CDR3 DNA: TGTGCCAGCAGTGCACATAACAGGGGTGGCAATCAGCCCCAGCATTTT
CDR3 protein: CASSAHNRGGNQPQHF

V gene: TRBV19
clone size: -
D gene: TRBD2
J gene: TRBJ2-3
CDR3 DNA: TGTGCCAGTGGGACTAGCGGGGGAAGCACAGATACGCAGTATTTT
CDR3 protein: CASGTSGGSTDTQYF

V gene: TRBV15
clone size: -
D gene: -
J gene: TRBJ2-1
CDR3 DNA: TGTGCCACCAGCAGAGGGACCAGGGGCGCTTCCTACAATGAGCAGTTCTTC
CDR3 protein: CATSRGTRGASYNEQFF

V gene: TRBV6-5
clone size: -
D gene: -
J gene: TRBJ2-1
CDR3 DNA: TGTGCCAGCAGAACACGGGACAATGAGCAGTTCTTC
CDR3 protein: CASRTRDNEQFF

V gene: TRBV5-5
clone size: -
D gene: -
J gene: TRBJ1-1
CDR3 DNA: TGTGCCAGCAGCCCCCAGTTTTACACTGAAGCTTTCTTT
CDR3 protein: CASSPQFYTEAFF

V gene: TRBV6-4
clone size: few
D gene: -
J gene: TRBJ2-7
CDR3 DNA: TGTGCCAGCAGTGACATCCAGGCCCCGTCGAGAGACGAGCAGTACTTC
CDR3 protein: CASSDIQAPSRDEQYF

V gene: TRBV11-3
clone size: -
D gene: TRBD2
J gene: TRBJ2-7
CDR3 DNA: TGTGCCAGCAGCTTAGATGGGACTAGCGCCTACGAGCAGTACTTC
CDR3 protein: CASSLDGTSAYEQYF

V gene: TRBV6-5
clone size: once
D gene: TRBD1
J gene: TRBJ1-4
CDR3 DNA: TGTGCCAGCAGTTACCCCCCCGGGACAGGGAATGAAAAACTGTTTTTT
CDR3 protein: CASSYPPGTGNEKLFF

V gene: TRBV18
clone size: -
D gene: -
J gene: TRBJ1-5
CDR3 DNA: TGTGCCAGCTCACCATCGACAGTAAATCAGCCCCAGCATTTT
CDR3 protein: CASSPSTVNQPQHF

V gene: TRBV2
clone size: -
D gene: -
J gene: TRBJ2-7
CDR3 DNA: TGTGCCAGCAGGGAACAGGTTTTCGAGCAGTACTTC
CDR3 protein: CASREQVFEQYF

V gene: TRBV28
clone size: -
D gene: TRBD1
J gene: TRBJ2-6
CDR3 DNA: TGTGCCAGCAGTTTCCGGGGACAGGGGCGGTCTGGGGCCAACGTCCTGACTTTC
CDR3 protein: CASSFRGQGRSGANVLTF

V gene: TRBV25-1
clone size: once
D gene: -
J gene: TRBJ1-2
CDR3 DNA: TGTGCCAGCAGTGTCACAGCTAACTATGGCTACACCTTC
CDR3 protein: CASSVTANYGYTF

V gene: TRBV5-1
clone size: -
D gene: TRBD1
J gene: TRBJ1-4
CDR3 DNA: TGCGCCAGCAGCCAGAGACAGGGTTCTAATGAAAAACTGTTTTTT
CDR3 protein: CASSQRQGSNEKLFF

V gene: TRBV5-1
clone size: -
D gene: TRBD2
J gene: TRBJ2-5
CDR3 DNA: TGCGCCAGCAGCTATAGCGGGGGGGGACAAGAGACCCAGTACTTC
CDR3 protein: CASSYSGGGQETQYF

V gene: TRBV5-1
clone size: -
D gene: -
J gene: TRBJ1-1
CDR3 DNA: TGCGCCAGCAGCTTGCATGAGGGAACCAGGGAAGCTTTCTTT
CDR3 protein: CASSLHEGTREAFF

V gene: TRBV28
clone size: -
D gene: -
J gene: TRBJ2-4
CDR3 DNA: TGTGCCAGCAGTGGAGATGCCAAAAACATTCAGTACTTC
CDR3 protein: CASSGDAKNIQYF

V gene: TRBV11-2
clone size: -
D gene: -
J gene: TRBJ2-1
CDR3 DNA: TGTGCCAGCAGCTTAGATGGCGGATACAATGAGCAGTTCTTC
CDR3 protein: CASSLDGGYNEQFF

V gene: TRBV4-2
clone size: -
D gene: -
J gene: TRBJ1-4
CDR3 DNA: TGTGCCAGCAGCCAAGATTGGGCCAGGGGTAGTGAAAAACTGTTTTTT
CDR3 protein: CASSQDWARGSEKLFF

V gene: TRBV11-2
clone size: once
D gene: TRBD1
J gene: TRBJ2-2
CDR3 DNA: TGTGCCAGCAGCTCAGGGACAGGGGGCCGTACCGGGGAGCTGTTTTTT
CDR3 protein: CASSSGTGGRTGELFF

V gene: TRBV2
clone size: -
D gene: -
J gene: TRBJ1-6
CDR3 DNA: TGTGCCAGCATTACAGAAAGCTCCTATAATTCACCCCTCCACTTT
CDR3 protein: CASITESSYNSPLHF

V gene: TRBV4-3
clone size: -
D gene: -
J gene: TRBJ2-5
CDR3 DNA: TGCGCCAGCAGCCAAGATCCAGCGAAGAAAGAGACCCAGTACTTC
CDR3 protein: CASSQDPAKKETQYF

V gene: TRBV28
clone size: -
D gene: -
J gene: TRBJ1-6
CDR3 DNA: TGTGCCAGCAGCGGCGGGGCGGGGGATAATTCACCCCTCCACTTT
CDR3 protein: CASSGGAGDNSPLHF

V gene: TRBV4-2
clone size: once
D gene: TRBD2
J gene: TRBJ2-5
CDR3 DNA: TGTGCCAGCAGCCAAGGTGGCGGGGGGGTTGAGACCCAGTACTTC
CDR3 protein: CASSQGGGGVETQYF

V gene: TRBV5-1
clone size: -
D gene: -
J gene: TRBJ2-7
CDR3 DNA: TGCGCCAGCAGCTCGGGGGCGGGAGTGCCCTACGAGCAGTACTTC
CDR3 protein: CASSSGAGVPYEQYF

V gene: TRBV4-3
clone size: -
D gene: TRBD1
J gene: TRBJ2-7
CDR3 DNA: TGCGCCAGCAGCCAAGACGGGACAGGGGATTCCGCCTACGAGCAGTACTTC
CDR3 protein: CASSQDGTGDSAYEQYF

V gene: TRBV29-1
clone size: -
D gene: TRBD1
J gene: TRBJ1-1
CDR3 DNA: TGCAGCGTTGAGCAGGGGGGAAGGGCTTTCTTT
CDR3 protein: CSVEQGGRAFF

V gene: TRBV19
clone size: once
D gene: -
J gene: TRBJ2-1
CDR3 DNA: TGTGCCAGTAGCCCTAACCTTTACAATGAGCAGTTCTTC
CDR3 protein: CASSPNLYNEQFF

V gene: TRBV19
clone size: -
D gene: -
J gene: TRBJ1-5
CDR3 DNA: TGTGCCAGTACACGAGATCTCAATCAGCCCCAGCATTTT
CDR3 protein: CASTRDLNQPQHF

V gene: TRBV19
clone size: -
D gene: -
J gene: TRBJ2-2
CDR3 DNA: TGTGCCAGTATACGAACCGCAACAGGGTTGAGCGGGGAGCTGTTTTTT
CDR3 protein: CASIRTATGLSGELFF

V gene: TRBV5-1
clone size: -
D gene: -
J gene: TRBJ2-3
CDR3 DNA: TGCGCCAGCAGCTTAGGTGTGCGACACCTAAGCACAGATACGCAGTATTTT
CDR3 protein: CASSLGVRHLSTDTQYF

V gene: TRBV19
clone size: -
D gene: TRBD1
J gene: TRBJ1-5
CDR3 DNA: TGTGCCAGTACCACGTACGGACAGGTAGATAGCAATCAGCCCCAGCATTTT
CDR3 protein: CASTTYGQVDSNQPQHF

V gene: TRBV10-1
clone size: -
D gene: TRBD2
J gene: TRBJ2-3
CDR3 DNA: TGCGCCAGCAGTGAGTCTAGCGGGATCGGAAATACGCAGTATTTT
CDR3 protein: CASSESSGIGNTQYF

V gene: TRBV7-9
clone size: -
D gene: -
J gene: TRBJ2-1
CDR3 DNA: TGTGCCAGCAGCTTACGGAGGGAGTTAAGTGAGCAGTTCTTC
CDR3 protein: CASSLRRELSEQFF

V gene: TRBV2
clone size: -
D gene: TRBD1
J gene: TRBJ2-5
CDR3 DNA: TGTGCCAGCACCCCGACAGGGCCAGAGACCCAGTACTTC
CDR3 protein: CASTPTGPETQYF

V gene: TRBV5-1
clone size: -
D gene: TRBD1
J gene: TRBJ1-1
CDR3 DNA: TGCGCCAGCAGCTTGGACCGACAGGGGCGGAACACTGAAGCTTTCTTT
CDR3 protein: CASSLDRQGRNTEAFF

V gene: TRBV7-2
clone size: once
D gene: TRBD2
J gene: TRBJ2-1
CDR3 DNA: TGTGCCAGCAGCGAGGCCCAGCGGGGCTACAATGAGCAGTTCTTC
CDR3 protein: CASSEAQRGYNEQFF

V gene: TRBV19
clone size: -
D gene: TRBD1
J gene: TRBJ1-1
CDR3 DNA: TGTGCCAGCCAAAGGTGGGACAGGGGGAACACTGAAGCTTTCTTT
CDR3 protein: CASQRWDRGNTEAFF

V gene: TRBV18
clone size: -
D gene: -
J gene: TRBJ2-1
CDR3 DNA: TGTGCCAGCTCACCGTCCAGCGGGTCTAACAATGAGCAGTTCTTC
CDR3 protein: CASSPSSGSNNEQFF